Here is one TCR beta chain with its context. This table comes from immunoSEQ multiplex PCR, and its TCRdb copy is limited to in-frame clones, with some not included. The top ten clones hold approximately 4.2% of a sample with tens of thousands of clones, 84% of them seen once. The data originate from a study of OX40 agonist ivuxolimab in advanced cancers. About the research overall: Participants could have had prior anti-PD-1, anti-PD-L1 or anti-CTLA-4 therapy, and less than 45% had some. Three patients, one with hepatocellular carcinoma and two with cutaneous melanoma, responded partially.

CDR1 SGHTA and CDR2 FQGNSA come from the germline V gene. The CDR3 covers 18 residues. V dropped 0 bases and J dropped 0 bases, with 15 bases sitting between them. The receptor was isolated from an adult with an advanced solid tumor such as melanoma, head and neck, liver or kidney cancer. The sequencing here drew on CD4+ or CD8+ T cells sorted from blood, taken in a trial of the OX40 agonist ivuxolimab. J is TRBJ2-4 and V is TRBV7-2; perhaps TRBD2 as D (5 bases). DNA for the CDR3: TGTGCCAGCAGCTTAGCGCGAGGAGGTCTGATAGCCAAAAACATTCAGTACTTC. It encodes CASSLARGGLIAKNIQYF.